Listed here are 2 T cell receptor beta chains from one sample, sequenced in a study of blood T cell repertoires in COVID-19 (TCRdb year 2020). The protocol used for the library was the immunoSEQ multiplex PCR assay. TCRdb limited this immuneACCESS table to in-frame rearrangements with V and J called. A share of clones is missing; checked studies link under half to unresolved V genes, and the rest is unexplained. The sample table shows under 300,000 clones, and around 82% are seen once. The ten largest clones capture approximately 9% of the sample. The sample consisted of peripheral blood. These receptors were taken from a woman aged 50 to 60 who had recovered from COVID-19.

The chain links TRBV7-9 to TRBJ1-3; 7 nucleotides agree with TRBD1. This CDR3 spans 15 amino acids. Trimming at V came to 1 base and at J to 4 bases, leaving 4 bases not matched to a gene. Germline CDR1 reads SEHNR; CDR2 reads FQNEAQ (reference sequence). The CDR3 is CASSLVATGGNTIYF. CDR3 bases: TGTGCCAGCAGCTTAGTGGCGACAGGGGGAAACACCATATATTTT.

This CDR3 reads CASSLEWAYQETQYF. Here the CDR3 DNA reads TGTGCCAGCAGCTTAGAGTGGGCGTACCAAGAGACCCAGTACTTC. The chain has TRBV7-2 and TRBJ2-5; D uncertain. The length of the CDR3 is 15 residues. Between the trimmed V and J ends, which lost 1 base and 0 bases, there was a span of 9 bases. Germline values: CDR1 SGHTA, CDR2 FQGNSA.